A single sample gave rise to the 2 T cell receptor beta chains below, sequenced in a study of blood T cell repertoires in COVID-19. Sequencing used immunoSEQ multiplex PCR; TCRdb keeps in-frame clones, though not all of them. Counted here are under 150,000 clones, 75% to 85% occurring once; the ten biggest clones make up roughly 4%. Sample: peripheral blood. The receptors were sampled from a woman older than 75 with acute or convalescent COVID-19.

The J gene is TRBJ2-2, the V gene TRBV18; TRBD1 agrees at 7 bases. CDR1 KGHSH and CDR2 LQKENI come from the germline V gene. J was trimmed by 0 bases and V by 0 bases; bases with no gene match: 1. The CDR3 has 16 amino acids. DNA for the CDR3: TGTGCCAGCTCACCACCGGGACAGTCGAACACCGGGGAGCTGTTTTTT. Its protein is CASSPPGQSNTGELFF.

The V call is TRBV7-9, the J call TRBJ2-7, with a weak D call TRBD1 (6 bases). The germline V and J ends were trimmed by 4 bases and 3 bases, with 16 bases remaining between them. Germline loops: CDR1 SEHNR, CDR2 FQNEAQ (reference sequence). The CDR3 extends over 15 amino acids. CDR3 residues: CASSSTGGVRYEQYF. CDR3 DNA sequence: TGTGCCAGCAGCTCGACAGGAGGAGTACGCTACGAGCAGTACTTC.